This TCR beta chain was identified during a study of cytomegalovirus exposure and HLA in healthy donors. Study-level results: CMV antigen specificity of a few CMV-associated chains was confirmed in vitro. Later analysis showed most CMV-associated TCR beta chains appearing HLA-restricted.

V shed 4 bases, J shed 7 bases, and the junction held 8 bases outside the gene matches. Looked up from germline, CDR1 is SGHTA and CDR2 is FQGTGA. There are 16 residues in the CDR3. 13 Jbeta primers and 60 Vbeta primers were used for the PCR. The protocol was immunoSEQ multiplex PCR, while the TCRdb copy is restricted to in-frame clones and leaves out a portion. The sample includes approximately 160,000 clones, just over 75% of them seen just once. Of note for this clone: Its antigen is undetermined.

Sequenced material: PBMCs. This TCR was recovered from a man between 35 and 55 years old in good health and CMV-seronegative. The rearrangement joins TRBV7-3 to TRBJ2-3; 13 bases are shared with TRBD2. CDR3 region: CASSSGTSGETYTQYF. In DNA form, the CDR3 reads TGTGCCAGCAGCTCTGGGACTAGCGGGGAGACTTATACGCAGTATTTT.